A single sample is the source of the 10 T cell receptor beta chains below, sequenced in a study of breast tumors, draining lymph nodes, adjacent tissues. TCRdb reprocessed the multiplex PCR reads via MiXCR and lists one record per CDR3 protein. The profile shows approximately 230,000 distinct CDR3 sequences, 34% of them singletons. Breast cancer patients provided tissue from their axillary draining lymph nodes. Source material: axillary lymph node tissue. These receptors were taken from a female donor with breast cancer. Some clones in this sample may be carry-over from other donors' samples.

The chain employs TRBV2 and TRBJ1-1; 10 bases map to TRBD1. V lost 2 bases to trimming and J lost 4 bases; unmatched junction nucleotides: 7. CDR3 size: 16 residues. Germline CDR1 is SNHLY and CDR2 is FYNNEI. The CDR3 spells CASSEPDRGRVTEAFF. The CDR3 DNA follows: TGTGCCAGCAGTGAACCTGACAGGGGGCGGGTCACTGAAGCTTTCTTT. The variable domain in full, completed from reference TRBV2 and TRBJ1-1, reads EPEVTQTPSHQVTQMGQEVILRCVPISNHLYFYWYRQILGQKVEFLVSFYNNEISEKSEIFDDQFSVERPDGSNFTLKIRSTKLEDSAMYFCASSEPDRGRVTEAFFGQGTRLTVV.

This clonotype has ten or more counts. This CDR3 is CASTQWGGLIISTQYF. CDR3 coding DNA: TGTGCCAGCACCCAATGGGGGGGGTTGATAATAAGTACGCAGTATTTT. The chain has TRBV12-3 or TRBV12-4 and TRBJ2-3; 7 positions agree with TRBD2. The CDR3 is made up of 16 amino acids. V was pared by 7 bases and J by 8 bases, with 18 bases of the junction left unmatched.

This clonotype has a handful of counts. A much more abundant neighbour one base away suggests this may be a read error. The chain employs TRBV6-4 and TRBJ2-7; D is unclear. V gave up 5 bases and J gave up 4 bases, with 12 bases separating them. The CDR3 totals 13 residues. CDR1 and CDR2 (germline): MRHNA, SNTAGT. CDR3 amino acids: CASSHFGLYEQYF. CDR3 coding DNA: TGTGCCAGCAGTCACTTTGGGCTATACGAGCAGTACTTC.

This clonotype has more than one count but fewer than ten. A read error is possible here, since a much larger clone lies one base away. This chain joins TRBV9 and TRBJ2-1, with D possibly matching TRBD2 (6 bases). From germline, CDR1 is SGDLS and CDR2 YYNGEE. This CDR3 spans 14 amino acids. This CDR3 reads CASSVERAHNEQSF. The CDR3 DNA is TGTGCCAGCAGCGTGGAGCGGGCACACAATGAGCAGTCCTTC.

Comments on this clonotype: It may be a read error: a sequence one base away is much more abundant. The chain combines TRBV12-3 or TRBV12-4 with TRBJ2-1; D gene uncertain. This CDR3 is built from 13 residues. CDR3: CASTPRSYNGQFF. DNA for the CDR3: TGTGCCAGCACCCCTCGTAGTTACAATGGGCAGTTCTTC.

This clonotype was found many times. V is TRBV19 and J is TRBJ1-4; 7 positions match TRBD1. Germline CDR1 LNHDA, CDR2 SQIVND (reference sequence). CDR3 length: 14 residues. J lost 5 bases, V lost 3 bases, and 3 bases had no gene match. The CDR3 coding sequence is TGTGCCAGTAGTATCTTGGGACAGAATGAAAAACTGTTTTTT. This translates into CASSILGQNEKLFF.

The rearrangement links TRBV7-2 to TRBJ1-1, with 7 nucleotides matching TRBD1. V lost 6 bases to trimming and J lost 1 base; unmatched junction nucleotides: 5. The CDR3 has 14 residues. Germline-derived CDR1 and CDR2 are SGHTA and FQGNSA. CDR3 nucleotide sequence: TGTGCCAGCAGAAGGGACAGAAAGAACACTGAAGCTTTCTTT. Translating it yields CASRRDRKNTEAFF.

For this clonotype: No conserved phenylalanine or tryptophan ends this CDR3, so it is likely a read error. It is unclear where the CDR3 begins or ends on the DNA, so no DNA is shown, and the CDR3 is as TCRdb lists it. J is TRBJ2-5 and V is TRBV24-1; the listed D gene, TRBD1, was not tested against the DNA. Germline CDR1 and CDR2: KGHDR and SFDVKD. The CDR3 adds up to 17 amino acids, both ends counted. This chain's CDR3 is CATSEPGQGFYGYTFGS.

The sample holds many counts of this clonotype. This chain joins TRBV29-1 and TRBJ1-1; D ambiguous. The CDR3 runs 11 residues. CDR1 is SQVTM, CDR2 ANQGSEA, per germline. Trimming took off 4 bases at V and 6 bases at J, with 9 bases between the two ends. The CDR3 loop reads CSVGVHPEAFF. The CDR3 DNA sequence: TGCAGCGTTGGAGTTCACCCTGAAGCTTTCTTT.

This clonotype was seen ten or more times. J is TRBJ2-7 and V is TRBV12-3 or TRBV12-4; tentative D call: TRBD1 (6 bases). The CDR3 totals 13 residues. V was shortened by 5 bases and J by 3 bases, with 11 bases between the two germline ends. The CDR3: CASSRTENYEQYF. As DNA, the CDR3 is TGTGCCAGCAGTCGGACAGAAAACTACGAGCAGTACTTC.